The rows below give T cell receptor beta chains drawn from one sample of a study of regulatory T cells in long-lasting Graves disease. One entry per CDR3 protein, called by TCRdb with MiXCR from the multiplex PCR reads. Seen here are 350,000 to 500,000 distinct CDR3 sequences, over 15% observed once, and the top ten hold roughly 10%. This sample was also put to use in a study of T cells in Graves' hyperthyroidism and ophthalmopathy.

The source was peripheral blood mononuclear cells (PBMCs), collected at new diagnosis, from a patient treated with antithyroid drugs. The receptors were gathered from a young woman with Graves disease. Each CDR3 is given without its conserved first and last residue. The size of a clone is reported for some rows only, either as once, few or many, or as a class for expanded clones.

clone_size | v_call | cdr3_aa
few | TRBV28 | ASSFPTSTEAF
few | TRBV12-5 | ASGTGANTEAF
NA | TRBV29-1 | SVVALDGPRPYEQY
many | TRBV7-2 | ASSHRVIGNSPLH
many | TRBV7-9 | ASGPFLYEQF
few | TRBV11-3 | ASSSGTSGSQETQY
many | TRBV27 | ASRKPERGNEQF
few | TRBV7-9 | ASSGQTSNGEQF
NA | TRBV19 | ASSSYRVGAGELF
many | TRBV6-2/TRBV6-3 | ASSYGTGRSSTDTQY
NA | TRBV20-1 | SARVTGASYEQY
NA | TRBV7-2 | ASRSLRGARLETQY
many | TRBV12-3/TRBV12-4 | ASTPRAAGYNEQF
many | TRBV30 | AWTSNDRIEDTQY
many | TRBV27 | ASTQAGEQY
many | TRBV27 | ASKGREKLF
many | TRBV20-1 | SARDRGPLGGTQY
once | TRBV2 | ASSPRTGAADTQY
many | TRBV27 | ASATRDSPSTDTQY
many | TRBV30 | AWSWENTEAF
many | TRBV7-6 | ASSLSSGLTYEQY
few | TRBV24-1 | ATSAGPSYTEAF
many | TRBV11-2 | ASSDSALGEQF
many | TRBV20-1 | SARGDVSLLGYGYT
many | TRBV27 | ASSIVSGRADEQF
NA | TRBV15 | ATSRDYSRGEQY
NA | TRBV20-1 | SARERGRRPDTQY
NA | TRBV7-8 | ASSFAGGTNNEQF
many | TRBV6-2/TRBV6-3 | ASTQHTSTDTQY
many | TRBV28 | ASSPAPGLAGGGEQY
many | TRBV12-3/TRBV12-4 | ASSLGSGRSNIQY
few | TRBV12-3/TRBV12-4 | ASSFSRRTNYGYT
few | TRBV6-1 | ASIAGTLSYEQY
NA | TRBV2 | ASSLSGTGGLEQY
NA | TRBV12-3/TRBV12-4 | ASSQRGQEAF
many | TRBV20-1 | SASRDRGPLSSYEQY
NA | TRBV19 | ASRLRGETQY
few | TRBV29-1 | SVEDITGVFIATETQY
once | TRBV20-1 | SAPEALTSGSRTGELF
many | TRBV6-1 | AAGLAAYEQY
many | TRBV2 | ASRTDITDTQY
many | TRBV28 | ASGQDFYGYT
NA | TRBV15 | ATSRDLGEKLF
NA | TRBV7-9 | ASSLAPGGYNEQF
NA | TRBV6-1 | ASRTSGGYTGELF
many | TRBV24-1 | ATTPGTGGTDTQY
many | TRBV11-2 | ASSSYRASYEQY
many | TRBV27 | ASSLAPGGLSPLH
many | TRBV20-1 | SAPPGGLSFYGYT
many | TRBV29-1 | SVEDRSGSNYEQY
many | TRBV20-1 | SAREGLATDTQY